These 22 T cell receptor beta chains share one sample of origin, sequenced in a study of T cells in localized non-small cell lung cancer. Clones were sequenced by immunoSEQ multiplex PCR, and TCRdb holds only the in-frame ones, with some missing. The sample has around 10,000 clones; 29% are singletons. Sequenced material: lung tumor tissue, taken before any cancer treatment. The source is a man aged 35-75 years with stage I lung adenocarcinoma.

The V gene is TRBV19, the J gene TRBJ2-1; 9 bases align to TRBD1. The CDR3 consists of 14 residues. CDR1 is LNHDA and CDR2 is SQIVND in the germline V gene (reference sequence). Germline trimming cut 4 bases from V and 8 bases from J; bases unmatched to any gene: 6. This CDR3 is CASSTDRGGDEQFF. CDR3 coding DNA: TGTGCCAGTAGTACGGACAGGGGAGGCGATGAGCAGTTCTTC.

This clone has a handful of counts. The chain uses TRBV2 and TRBJ2-3, with 9 bases lining up with TRBD1. The V and J ends lost 4 bases and 5 bases, in that order; junction bases with no gene match: 10. This CDR3 contains 16 residues. Per the germline V gene, CDR1 is SNHLY and CDR2 is FYNNEI. The CDR3 region has the DNA TGTGCCAGCAGTGTAAAGGGGACAGGGCGCAAAGATACGCAGTATTTT. Translation: CASSVKGTGRKDTQYF.

This sequence joins TRBV5-1 and TRBJ1-3; D unresolved. CDR3 length: 16 residues. Germline lookup yields CDR1 SGHRS and CDR2 YFSETQ. The V and J ends lost 0 bases and 10 bases respectively, with 20 bases between them. CDR3 nucleotides: TGCGCCAGCAGCTTGGCCTTAGCAGGACCCGAACGGACCATATATTTT. Translating it yields CASSLALAGPERTIYF. Full variable domain (rest looked up from reference TRBV5-1 and TRBJ1-3): KAGVTQTPRYLIKTRGQQVTLSCSPISGHRSVSWYQQTPGQGLQFLFEYFSETQRNKGNFPGRFSGRQFSNSRSEMNVSTLELGDSALYLCASSLALAGPERTIYFGEGSWLTVV.

J is TRBJ2-3 and V is TRBV5-1; D tentatively fits TRBD1 or TRBD2 (5 bases each). Germline V gene sequence: CDR1 SGHRS, CDR2 YFSETQ. CDR3 length: 15 amino acids. The V end was cut by 4 bases, the J end by 4 bases, with 16 bases between. Here the CDR3 reads CASSLEVRGPDTQYF. The DNA of the CDR3 is TGCGCCAGCAGCCTGGAGGTTAGGGGCCCAGATACGCAGTATTTT.

The chain uses TRBV2 and TRBJ1-3; D may be TRBD1 (5 bases). The germline V gene encodes CDR1 SNHLY and CDR2 FYNNEI. V was trimmed by 6 bases and J by 0 bases, leaving 12 bases between them. The CDR3 has 15 residues. The DNA of the CDR3 is TGTGCCAGCAGCGCAACAGGCTACTCTGGAAACACCATATATTTT. Encoded protein: CASSATGYSGNTIYF.

This clone was detected a few times. The CDR3 coding sequence is TGTGCCAGTAGTCTCCAAGGACCGAGGACTGAAGCTTTCTTT. Protein sequence: CASSLQGPRTEAFF. The V call is TRBV19, the J call TRBJ1-1; D is unclear. The germline V gene has CDR1 LNHDA and CDR2 SQIVND (reference sequence). V was clipped by 5 bases and J by 5 bases, with 15 bases between them. The CDR3 consists of 14 residues.

CDR3 in amino acids: CASGDTRNTIYF. The CDR3, as DNA: TGTGCCAGCGGGGACACAAGAAACACCATATATTTT. The chain carries TRBV28 and TRBJ1-3; D perhaps matches TRBD1 (6 bases). Germline V gene data show CDR1 as MDHEN and CDR2 as SYDVKM. This CDR3 contains 12 residues. The V and J ends lost 8 bases and 5 bases respectively, with 10 bases between them.

This chain links TRBV6-8 with TRBJ1-4; 9 nucleotides align to TRBD1. The CDR3 is made up of 14 amino acids. Germline V gene data show CDR1 as MNHGY and CDR2 as SAAAGT. The junction had 3 bases not matched to a gene; V was cut back by 4 bases and J by 6 bases. The CDR3, as DNA: TGTGCCAGCAGTTCGGGACAGGGTGATGAAAAACTGTTTTTT. Translated, it gives CASSSGQGDEKLFF.

This clone occurred a few times. V is TRBV11-3 and J is TRBJ1-5; 8 nucleotides align to TRBD1. Germline loops: CDR1 SGHNT, CDR2 YENEEA. The CDR3 extends over 16 amino acids. The V gene end was trimmed by 4 bases and the J gene end by 2 bases; junction bases not matched to a gene: 7. The CDR3 bases are TGTGCCAGCAGCTCCGGGACAGGCGGAGGCAATCAGCCCCAGCATTTT. Translation gives CASSSGTGGGNQPQHF. The whole variable domain, remainder taken from reference TRBV11-3 and TRBJ1-5, is EAGVVQSPRYKIIEKKQPVAFWCNPISGHNTLYWYLQNLGQGPELLIRYENEEAVDDSQLPKDRFSAERLKGVDSTLKIQPAELGDSAVYLCASSSGTGGGNQPQHFGDGTRLSIL.

This clone was picked up a small number of times. V gene TRBV9 combines with J gene TRBJ2-2; a possible D gene is TRBD1 (7 bases). Germline V gives CDR1 SGDLS, CDR2 YYNGEE. The V end was cut by 4 bases, the J end by 4 bases, with 11 bases between. CDR3 length: 14 amino acids. CDR3 sequence (DNA): TGTGCCAGCAGCCCGGAGGGGGCCACCGGGGAGCTGTTTTTT. This gives the protein CASSPEGATGELFF.

The V call is TRBV6-8, the J call TRBJ1-2; a weak D match, TRBD1 (6 bases). Deletions cut 0 bases from V and 4 bases from J, with 9 bases between. Germline CDR1 and CDR2: MNHGY and SAAAGT. The CDR3 is made up of 14 amino acids. The CDR3 region has the DNA TGTGCCAGCAGTTACTCGACAGGATTCTATGGCTACACCTTC. Its translation: CASSYSTGFYGYTF.

There are a few counts of this clone. The rearrangement joins TRBV19 to TRBJ1-2, with a weak D call TRBD1 (5 bases). Germline V gives CDR1 LNHDA, CDR2 SQIVND (reference sequence). There are 18 residues in the CDR3. Trimming cost V 3 bases and J 3 bases, with 23 bases left between them. The CDR3 bases are TGTGCCAGTAGTATCTCCCGGGGGAAGGGTTGGTTCGACTATGGCTACACCTTC. Its protein is CASSISRGKGWFDYGYTF.

This chain connects TRBV1 to TRBJ2-3; the D segment call TRBD2 is taken from the table without a DNA check. TRBV1 is listed as a pseudogene. The CDR3 is made up of 18 amino acids. The CDR3 sequence: CTSSQEASGGARTDTQYF. The CDR3 DNA reads as TGCACCAGCAGCCAAGAAGCTAGCGGGGGGGCCAGAACAGATACGCAGTATTTT.

The chain is built from TRBV19 and TRBJ2-7, with a possible D match to TRBD2 (6 bases). Trimming stripped 3 bases from V and 5 bases from J, with 11 bases between. CDR3 length: 13 amino acids. Germline values: CDR1 LNHDA, CDR2 SQIVND (reference sequence). Here the CDR3 reads CASSIAGINEQYF. CDR3 DNA: TGTGCCAGTAGTATCGCGGGAATCAACGAGCAGTACTTC.

This chain links TRBV10-3 with TRBJ2-3, with D possibly TRBD1 on 5 matching bases. Trimming took off 2 bases at V and 1 base at J, with 13 bases between the two ends. The CDR3 is 16 residues long. Germline CDR1 and CDR2: ENHRY and SYGVKD. Here the CDR3 reads CAISEDRGIGTDTQYF. As DNA, the CDR3 is TGTGCCATCAGTGAGGATAGGGGAATAGGCACAGATACGCAGTATTTT.

The chain links TRBV2 to TRBJ2-5, with TRBD1 matching over 10 bases. The trim removed 6 bases at V and 3 bases at J, leaving 7 bases unmatched. The germline V gene encodes CDR1 SNHLY and CDR2 FYNNEI. The CDR3 consists of 15 residues. The CDR3 DNA is TGTGCCAGCAGATGGACAGGGGGTACGGAAGAGACCCAGTACTTC. It translates to CASRWTGGTEETQYF.

This clone has only a few counts. The chain employs TRBV9 and TRBJ2-2, with unresolved D. Germline values: CDR1 SGDLS, CDR2 YYNGEE. CDR3 length equals 16 residues. The V end lost 4 bases, the J end lost 5 bases, and 18 bases lay between the germline ends. The CDR3 spells CASSPELSPLTGELFF. CDR3 nucleotide sequence: TGTGCCAGCAGCCCCGAGTTGTCCCCGTTAACCGGGGAGCTGTTTTTT. Based on the CDR3 plus reference TRBV9 and TRBJ2-2, the full variable domain is DSGVTQTPKHLITATGQRVTLRCSPRSGDLSVYWYQQSLDQGLQFLIQYYNGEERAKGNILERFSAQQFPDLHSELNLSSLELGDSALYFCASSPELSPLTGELFFGEGSRLTVL.

In this sample, this clone turned up a few times. The rearrangement links TRBV9 to TRBJ2-2, with D possibly being TRBD2 (5 bases). Germline V gene sequence: CDR1 SGDLS, CDR2 YYNGEE. The CDR3 is 14 amino acids. Trimming left V 1 base short and J 6 bases short, with 10 bases between. CDR3 sequence (DNA): TGTGCCAGCAGCGTAAGTCCCGGGGCCGGGGAGCTGTTTTTT. Its translation: CASSVSPGAGELFF.

This clone turned up a few times. The chain carries TRBV11-3 and TRBJ2-7, with D maybe TRBD1 (6 bases). CDR1 SGHNT and CDR2 YENEEA come from the germline V gene. V was cut by 5 bases and J by 0 bases, with 17 bases left in between. This CDR3 has 16 residues. The CDR3 DNA reads TGTGCCAGCAGCCCTTTAGGGGGACACCTCTCCTACGAGCAGTACTTC. Protein sequence: CASSPLGGHLSYEQYF.

The chain employs TRBV14 and TRBJ2-3; 7 bases are shared with TRBD2. V shed 4 bases and J 1 base; nucleotides not matched to a gene: 5. The germline V gene encodes CDR1 SGHDN and CDR2 FVKESK. The CDR3 has 15 residues. The CDR3 DNA follows: TGTGCCAGCAGCCCTTGGGGGGGTGGCACAGATACGCAGTATTTT. Its protein is CASSPWGGGTDTQYF.

The chain uses TRBV5-1 and TRBJ1-3, with D possibly being TRBD1 (5 bases). This CDR3 spans 15 amino acids. Looked up from germline, CDR1 is SGHRS and CDR2 is YFSETQ. Trimming removed 0 bases at V and 4 bases at J, with 11 bases between. The CDR3 coding sequence is TGCGCCAGCAGCTTGGCCTGGGGGAAAGGAAACACCATATATTTT. Its translation: CASSLAWGKGNTIYF.

Here the CDR3 DNA reads TGTGCCAGCTCACCATTAGTGAGTAGGCAGGGGCAAGAGACCCAGTACTTC. Translated, it gives CASSPLVSRQGQETQYF. The chain couples TRBV18 to TRBJ2-5, with a weak D call TRBD1 (6 bases). The CDR3 has 17 residues. CDR1 is KGHSH and CDR2 is LQKENI in the germline V gene. Trimming took 2 bases from V and 2 from J, leaving 18 bases between them.